This T cell receptor beta chain derives from a study of cytomegalovirus exposure and HLA in healthy donors. This CDR3 is built from 15 residues. Trimming left V 2 bases short and J 2 bases short, with 12 bases between. Germline V CDR1 and CDR2: MNHEY, SMNVEV (reference sequence). Sequenced by immunoSEQ multiplex PCR; TCRdb stores in-frame clones only, minus some. This sample has approximately 140,000 clones, with 80% to 90% found just once. Sequencing used PBMCs. The chain employs TRBV27 and TRBJ1-2, with a tentative D call TRBD1 (6 bases). The receptor comes from a woman between 18 and 29 years old in good health and CMV-seropositive. In nucleotides, the CDR3 is TGTGCCAGCAGTTTAAATCCAGGGGCCAACTATGGCTACACCTTC. Its translation: CASSLNPGANYGYTF.